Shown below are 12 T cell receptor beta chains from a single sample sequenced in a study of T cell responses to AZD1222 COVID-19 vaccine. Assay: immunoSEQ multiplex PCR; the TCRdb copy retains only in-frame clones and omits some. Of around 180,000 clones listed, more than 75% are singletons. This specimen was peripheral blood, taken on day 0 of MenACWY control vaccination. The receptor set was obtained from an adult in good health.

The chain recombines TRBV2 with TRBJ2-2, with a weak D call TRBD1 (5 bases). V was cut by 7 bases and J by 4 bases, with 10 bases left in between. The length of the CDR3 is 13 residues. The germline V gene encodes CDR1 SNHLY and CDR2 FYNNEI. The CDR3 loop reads CASNLDSTGELFF. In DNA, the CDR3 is TGTGCCAGCAACTTAGACAGCACCGGGGAGCTGTTTTTT.

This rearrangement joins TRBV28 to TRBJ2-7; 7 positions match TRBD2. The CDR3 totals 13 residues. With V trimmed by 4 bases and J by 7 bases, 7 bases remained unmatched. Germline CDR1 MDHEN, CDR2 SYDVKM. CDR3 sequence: CASSSPGEGEQYF. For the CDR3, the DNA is TGTGCCAGCAGTTCTCCGGGGGAGGGTGAGCAGTACTTC. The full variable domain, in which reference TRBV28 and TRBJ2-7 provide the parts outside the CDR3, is DVKVTQSSRYLVKRTGEKVFLECVQDMDHENMFWYRQDPGLGLRLIYFSYDVKMKEKGDIPEGYSVSREKKERFSLILESASTNQTSMYLCASSSPGEGEQYFGPGTRLTVT.

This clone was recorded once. The CDR3 reads CASSPRTSLSYEQYF. The DNA for the CDR3 is TGTGCCAGCAGCCCAAGGACTAGCCTTTCCTACGAGCAGTACTTC. The V gene is TRBV28, the J gene TRBJ2-7; 8 bases line up with TRBD2. After removal of 6 bases from V and 1 base from J, the junction contained 8 bases not matched to a gene. Germline assignment: CDR1 MDHEN and CDR2 SYDVKM. This CDR3 is built from 15 residues.

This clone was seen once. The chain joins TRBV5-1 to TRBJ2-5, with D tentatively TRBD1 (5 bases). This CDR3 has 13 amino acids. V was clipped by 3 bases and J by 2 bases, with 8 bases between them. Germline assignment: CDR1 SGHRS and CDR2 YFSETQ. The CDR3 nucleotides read TGCGCCAGCAGCTCAGGGCCACAAGAGACCCAGTACTTC. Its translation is CASSSGPQETQYF. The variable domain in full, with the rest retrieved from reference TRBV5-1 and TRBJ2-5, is KAGVTQTPRYLIKTRGQQVTLSCSPISGHRSVSWYQQTPGQGLQFLFEYFSETQRNKGNFPGRFSGRQFSNSRSEMNVSTLELGDSALYLCASSSGPQETQYFGPGTRLLVL.

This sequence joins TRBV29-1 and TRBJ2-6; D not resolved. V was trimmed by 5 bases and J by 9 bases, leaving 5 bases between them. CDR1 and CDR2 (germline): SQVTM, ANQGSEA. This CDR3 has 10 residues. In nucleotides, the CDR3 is TGCAGCGTTTTCGACAACGTCCTGACTTTC. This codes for CSVFDNVLTF.

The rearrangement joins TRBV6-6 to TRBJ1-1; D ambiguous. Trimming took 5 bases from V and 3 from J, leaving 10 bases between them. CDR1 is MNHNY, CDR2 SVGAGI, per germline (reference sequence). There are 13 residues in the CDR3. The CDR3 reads CASSDAGDTEAFF. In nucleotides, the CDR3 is TGTGCCAGCAGTGACGCTGGGGACACTGAAGCTTTCTTT.

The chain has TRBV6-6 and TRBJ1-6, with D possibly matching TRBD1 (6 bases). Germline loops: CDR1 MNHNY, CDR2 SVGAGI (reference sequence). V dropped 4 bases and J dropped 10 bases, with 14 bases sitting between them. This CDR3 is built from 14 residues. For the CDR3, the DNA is TGTGCCAGCAGTTTCACCAGCCAGGGGTCACCCCTCCACTTT. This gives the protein CASSFTSQGSPLHF.

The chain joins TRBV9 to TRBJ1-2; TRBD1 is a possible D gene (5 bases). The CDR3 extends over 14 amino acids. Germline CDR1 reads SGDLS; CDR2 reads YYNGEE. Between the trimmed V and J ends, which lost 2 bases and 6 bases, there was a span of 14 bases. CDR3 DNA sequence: TGTGCCAGCAGCGTTTCCAGGGAGGGTGATGGCTACACCTTC. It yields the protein CASSVSREGDGYTF.

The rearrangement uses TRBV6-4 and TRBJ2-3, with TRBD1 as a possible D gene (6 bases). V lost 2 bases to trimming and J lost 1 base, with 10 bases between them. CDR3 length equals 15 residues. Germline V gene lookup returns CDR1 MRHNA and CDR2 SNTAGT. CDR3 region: CASSDTRTGTDTQYF. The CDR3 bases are TGTGCCAGCAGTGACACACGGACAGGCACAGATACGCAGTATTTT.

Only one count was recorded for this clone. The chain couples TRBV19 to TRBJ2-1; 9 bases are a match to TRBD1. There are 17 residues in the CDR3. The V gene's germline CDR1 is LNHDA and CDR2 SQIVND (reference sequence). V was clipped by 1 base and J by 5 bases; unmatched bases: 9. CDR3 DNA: TGTGCCAGTAGTATAGGCCTCCGGGACAGGGTTAACAATGAGCAGTTCTTC. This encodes CASSIGLRDRVNNEQFF.

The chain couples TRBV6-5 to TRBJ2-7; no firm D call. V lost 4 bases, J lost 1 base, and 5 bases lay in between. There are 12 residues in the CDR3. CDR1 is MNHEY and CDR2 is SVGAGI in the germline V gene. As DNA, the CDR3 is TGTGCCAGCAGTTCCGAATCCTACGAGCAGTACTTC. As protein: CASSSESYEQYF.

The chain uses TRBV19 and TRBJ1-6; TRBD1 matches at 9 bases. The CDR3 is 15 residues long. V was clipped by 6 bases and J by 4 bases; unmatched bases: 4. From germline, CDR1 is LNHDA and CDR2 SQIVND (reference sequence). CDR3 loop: CASRRQGEYNSPLHF. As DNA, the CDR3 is TGTGCCAGTAGGAGACAGGGGGAATATAATTCACCCCTCCACTTT.